This passage covers 21 T cell receptor beta chains from one sample sequenced in a study of graft-versus-host responses after intestinal transplantation. The method was immunoSEQ multiplex PCR; TCRdb's version includes in-frame clones alone and lacks a portion of them. The data show 90,000 to 120,000 clones, with roughly 90% seen just once and roughly 0.64% held by the top ten. No antigen has been assigned to these receptors. The source material was unstimulated CD4+ T cells sorted from spleen or lymph node cells, sampled before transplant. The receptors stem from a human donor who was the organ donor for an intestinal transplant.

This chain uses TRBV5-4 with TRBJ1-2; maybe TRBD1 (6 bases). Germline V gene sequence: CDR1 SGHNT, CDR2 YYREEE (reference sequence). The CDR3 loop spans 14 amino acids. Deletions cut 0 bases from V and 4 bases from J, with 10 bases between. The chain's CDR3 is CASSLDRVVYGYTF. As DNA, the CDR3 is TGTGCCAGCAGCTTGGACAGGGTCGTCTATGGCTACACCTTC.

This clone was detected only once. This rearrangement joins TRBV19 to TRBJ2-3; the D is unclear. The length of the CDR3 is 15 residues. CDR1 is LNHDA and CDR2 is SQIVND in the germline V gene (reference sequence). The V and J ends lost 4 bases and 0 bases respectively, with 11 bases between them. CDR3 loop: CASSTQVSSTDTQYF. CDR3 DNA sequence: TGTGCCAGTAGTACTCAGGTTTCTAGCACAGATACGCAGTATTTT.

The V call is TRBV6-5, the J call TRBJ2-4; D may be TRBD1 or TRBD2 (5 bases each). The germline CDR1 and CDR2 sequences are MNHEY and SVGAGI. The CDR3 is 14 residues long. V was trimmed by 2 bases and J by 0 bases, leaving 5 bases between them. The CDR3: CASSYGTAKNIQYF. CDR3 bases: TGTGCCAGCAGTTACGGGACAGCCAAAAACATTCAGTACTTC.

The chain couples TRBV10-3 to TRBJ2-3; 7 bases are shared with TRBD2. V was pared by 0 bases and J by 4 bases, with 22 bases of the junction left unmatched. The CDR3 spans 21 residues. Germline V CDR1 and CDR2: ENHRY, SYGVKD. In DNA, the CDR3 is TGTGCCATCAGTGAGTCGAATTTTGTCGGTGTGGGAGGGCGTATGGCAGATACGCAGTATTTT. It is translated as CAISESNFVGVGGRMADTQYF.

The chain recombines TRBV19 with TRBJ2-7; D unclear. Looked up from germline, CDR1 is LNHDA and CDR2 is SQIVND (reference sequence). V was clipped by 9 bases and J by 5 bases, with 8 bases between them. The CDR3 has 10 residues. CDR3 sequence (DNA): TGTGCCAGCCCCCCCGACGAGCAGTACTTC. It translates to CASPPDEQYF.

The chain couples TRBV6-6 to TRBJ2-3; a possible D gene is TRBD2 (6 bases). Germline-derived CDR1 and CDR2 are MNHNY and SVGAGI (reference sequence). The CDR3 sequence is 14 residues long. V was clipped by 6 bases and J by 0 bases, with 10 bases between them. Here the CDR3 reads CASRTGDSTDTQYF. CDR3 DNA: TGTGCCAGCAGAACGGGGGACAGCACAGATACGCAGTATTTT.

This clone occurred once. The chain links TRBV18 to TRBJ2-7; maybe TRBD1 (7 bases). The CDR3 has 16 amino acids. The V end was cut by 5 bases, the J end by 0 bases, with 17 bases between. Germline-derived CDR1 and CDR2 are KGHSH and LQKENI. The CDR3 nucleotides read TGTGCCAGCTCATCAACTGCAGGGGGGAGCTCCTACGAGCAGTACTTC. This codes for CASSSTAGGSSYEQYF. Variable domain in full (rest from reference TRBV18 and TRBJ2-7): NAGVMQNPRHLVRRRGQEARLRCSPMKGHSHVYWYRQLPEEGLKFMVYLQKENIIDESGMPKERFSAEFPKEGPSILRIQQVVRGDSAAYFCASSSTAGGSSYEQYFGPGTRLTVT.

The V call is TRBV5-1, the J call TRBJ1-5; no clear D. Trimming removed 0 bases at V and 0 bases at J, with 4 bases between. This CDR3 has 14 residues. Germline V gene data show CDR1 as SGHRS and CDR2 as YFSETQ. CDR3 sequence reads: CASSLDRSNQPQHF. As DNA, the CDR3 is TGCGCCAGCAGCTTGGACCGTAGCAATCAGCCCCAGCATTTT.

The chain is built from TRBV5-1 and TRBJ2-5, with a possible D match to TRBD2 (6 bases). The CDR3 contains 15 residues. Germline CDR1 is SGHRS and CDR2 is YFSETQ. Trimming removed 0 bases at V and 2 bases at J, with 11 bases between. CDR3 protein: CASSLAGDQQETQYF. The DNA of the CDR3 is TGCGCCAGCAGCTTGGCGGGGGACCAACAAGAGACCCAGTACTTC.

The CDR3 bases are TGTGCCAGTAGTCGAGGACAGACGTACAATGAGCAGTTCTTC. Translating gives CASSRGQTYNEQFF. V gene TRBV19 combines with J gene TRBJ2-1; D is possibly TRBD1 (6 bases). The CDR3 has 14 residues. Between the trimmed V and J ends, which lost 5 bases and 4 bases, there was a span of 12 bases. The V gene's germline CDR1 is LNHDA and CDR2 SQIVND (reference sequence).

This chain connects TRBV14 to TRBJ1-4, with D hard to call. CDR1 SGHDN and CDR2 FVKESK come from the germline V gene. This CDR3 contains 13 residues. Trimming took off 4 bases at V and 4 bases at J, with 7 bases between the two ends. For the CDR3, the DNA is TGTGCCAGCAGCCGATCTTATAATGAAAAACTGTTTTTT. It encodes CASSRSYNEKLFF.

The V gene is TRBV10-3, the J gene TRBJ2-5; a possible D gene is TRBD2 (7 bases). There are 15 residues in the CDR3. The germline V gene has CDR1 ENHRY and CDR2 SYGVKD. Trimming pared 0 bases from V and 4 bases from J, leaving 12 bases between. This chain's CDR3 is CAISESGGLRETQYF. CDR3 coding DNA: TGTGCCATCAGTGAGTCGGGGGGGCTCCGAGAGACCCAGTACTTC.

This clone was recorded once. The chain joins TRBV19 to TRBJ2-3; D perhaps matches TRBD2 (5 bases). Trimming cost V 0 bases and J 3 bases, with 7 bases left between them. Germline V lookup: CDR1 LNHDA, CDR2 SQIVND (reference sequence). CDR3 length equals 14 residues. The CDR3 coding sequence is TGTGCCAGTAGTATAGAATGGAGGACAGATACGCAGTATTTT. Translation gives CASSIEWRTDTQYF.

A few counts support this clone. The gene calls are TRBV28 and TRBJ2-1; TRBD2 aligns across 13 bases. This CDR3 has 14 residues. Losses at the gene ends were 6 bases for V and 7 bases for J; bases not matched to a gene: 3. Germline CDR1 is MDHEN and CDR2 is SYDVKM. For the CDR3, the DNA is TGTGCCAGCAGCGGACTAGCGGGAGTTAATGAGCAGTTCTTC. Protein product: CASSGLAGVNEQFF.

The rearrangement links TRBV14 to TRBJ2-5; D is undetermined. This CDR3 region has 13 residues. Germline CDR1 and CDR2: SGHDN and FVKESK. Trimming removed 1 base from V and 3 bases from J, with 6 bases in between. The CDR3: CASSQGTEETQYF. CDR3 nucleotide sequence: TGTGCCAGCAGCCAAGGAACGGAAGAGACCCAGTACTTC.

V gene TRBV7-2 combines with J gene TRBJ2-1, with 11 bases lining up with TRBD2. The CDR3 contains 16 residues. Germline V gene sequence: CDR1 SGHTA, CDR2 FQGNSA. V trimming: 5 bases; J trimming: 5 bases; junction bases outside the gene matches: 8. The CDR3 reads CASSHYLAGGNNEQFF. CDR3 DNA sequence: TGTGCCAGCAGCCACTATTTAGCGGGAGGGAACAATGAGCAGTTCTTC.

The rearrangement joins TRBV30 to TRBJ2-7; 8 bases fit TRBD1. Germline V gene data show CDR1 as GTSNPN and CDR2 as SVGIG (reference sequence). This CDR3 is built from 13 residues. The V gene end was trimmed by 5 bases and the J gene end by 0 bases; junction bases not matched to a gene: 3. The CDR3: CAWAGQASYEQYF. The DNA for the CDR3 is TGTGCCTGGGCGGGACAGGCCTCCTACGAGCAGTACTTC.

The chain combines TRBV2 with TRBJ1-6; D is undetermined. V was trimmed by 4 bases and J by 0 bases, leaving 7 bases between them. Germline CDR1 SNHLY, CDR2 FYNNEI. The CDR3 has 15 residues. The CDR3 sequence is CASSVVSSYNSPLHF. CDR3 nucleotide sequence: TGTGCCAGCAGTGTGGTGAGCTCCTATAATTCACCCCTCCACTTT.

The chain couples TRBV29-1 to TRBJ2-7; the match to TRBD1 covers 9 bases. Germline-derived CDR1 and CDR2 are SQVTM and ANQGSEA. This CDR3 is built from 13 residues. Losses at the gene ends were 5 bases for V and 6 bases for J; bases not matched to a gene: 8. The CDR3 DNA reads as TGCAGCGTTTTGACAGGGGGGCCCCTCGAGCAGTACTTC. Translation gives CSVLTGGPLEQYF.

The genes are TRBV4-1 and TRBJ1-1; 9 nucleotides agree with TRBD1. Germline values: CDR1 MGHRA, CDR2 YSYEKL. The CDR3 has 19 amino acids. Trimming cost V 2 bases and J 4 bases; bases outside gene matches: 17. This CDR3 is CASSQYTLGQGKGGTEAFF. The CDR3 DNA reads TGCGCCAGCAGCCAATATACCCTTGGACAGGGGAAGGGTGGCACTGAAGCTTTCTTT.

The chain links TRBV7-2 to TRBJ1-5; D is ambiguous. V was pared by 3 bases and J by 6 bases, with 9 bases between. The germline gives CDR1 SGHTA, CDR2 FQGNSA. The CDR3 sequence is 13 residues long. The DNA for the CDR3 is TGTGCCAGCAGCTTGGAGGGCGTTCAGCCCCAGCATTTT. As protein: CASSLEGVQPQHF. Using reference TRBV7-2 and TRBJ1-5 for the parts outside the CDR3, the full variable domain is GAGVSQSPSNKVTEKGKDVELRCDPISGHTALYWYRQSLGQGLEFLIYFQGNSAPDKSGLPSDRFSAERTGGSVSTLTIQRTQQEDSAVYLCASSLEGVQPQHFGDGTRLSIL.